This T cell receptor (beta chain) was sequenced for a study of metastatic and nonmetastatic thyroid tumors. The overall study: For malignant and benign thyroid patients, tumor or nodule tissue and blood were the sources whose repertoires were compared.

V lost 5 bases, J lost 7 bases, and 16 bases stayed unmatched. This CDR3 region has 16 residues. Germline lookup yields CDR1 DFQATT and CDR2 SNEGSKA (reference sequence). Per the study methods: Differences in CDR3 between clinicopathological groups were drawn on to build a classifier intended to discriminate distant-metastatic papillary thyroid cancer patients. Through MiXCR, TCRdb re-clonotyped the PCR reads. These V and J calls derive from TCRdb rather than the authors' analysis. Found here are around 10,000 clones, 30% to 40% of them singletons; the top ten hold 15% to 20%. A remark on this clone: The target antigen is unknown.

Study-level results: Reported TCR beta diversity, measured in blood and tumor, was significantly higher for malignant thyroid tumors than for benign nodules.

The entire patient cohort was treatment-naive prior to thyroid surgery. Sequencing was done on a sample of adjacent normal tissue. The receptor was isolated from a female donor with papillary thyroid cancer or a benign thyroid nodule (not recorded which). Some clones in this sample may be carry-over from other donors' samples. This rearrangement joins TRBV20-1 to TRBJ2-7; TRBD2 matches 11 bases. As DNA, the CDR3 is TGCAGTGCTCCAGGTAGCGGGCTAGCGGGAGGTCTTGAGCAGTACTTC. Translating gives CSAPGSGLAGGLEQYF.